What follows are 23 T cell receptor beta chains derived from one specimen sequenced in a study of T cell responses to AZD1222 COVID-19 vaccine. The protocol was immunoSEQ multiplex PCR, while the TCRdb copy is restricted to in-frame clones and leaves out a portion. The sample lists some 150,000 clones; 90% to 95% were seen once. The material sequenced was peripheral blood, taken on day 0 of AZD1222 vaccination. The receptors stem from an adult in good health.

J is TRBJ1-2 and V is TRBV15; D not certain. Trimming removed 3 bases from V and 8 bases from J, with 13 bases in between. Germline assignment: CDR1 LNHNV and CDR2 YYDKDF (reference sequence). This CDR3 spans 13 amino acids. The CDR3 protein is CATSSDRRWGYTF. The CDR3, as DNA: TGTGCCACCAGCAGTGACCGCCGCTGGGGCTACACCTTC. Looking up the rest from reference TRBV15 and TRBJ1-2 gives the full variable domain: DAMVIQNPRYQVTQFGKPVTLSCSQTLNHNVMYWYQQKSSQAPKLLFHYYDKDFNNEADTPDNFQSRRPNTSFCFLDIRSPGLGDTAMYLCATSSDRRWGYTFGSGTRLTVV.

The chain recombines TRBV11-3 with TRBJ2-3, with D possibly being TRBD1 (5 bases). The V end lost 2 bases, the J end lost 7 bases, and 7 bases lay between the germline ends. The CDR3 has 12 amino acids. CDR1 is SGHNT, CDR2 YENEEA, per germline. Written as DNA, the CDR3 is TGTGCCAGCAGCTTATCAGGGCATACGCAGTATTTT. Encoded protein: CASSLSGHTQYF.

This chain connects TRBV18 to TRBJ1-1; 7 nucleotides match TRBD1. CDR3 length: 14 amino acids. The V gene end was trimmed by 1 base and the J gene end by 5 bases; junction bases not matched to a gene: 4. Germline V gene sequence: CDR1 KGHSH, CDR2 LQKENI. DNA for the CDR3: TGTGCCAGCTCACCACGCAGGGGGAGGACTGAAGCTTTCTTT. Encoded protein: CASSPRRGRTEAFF.

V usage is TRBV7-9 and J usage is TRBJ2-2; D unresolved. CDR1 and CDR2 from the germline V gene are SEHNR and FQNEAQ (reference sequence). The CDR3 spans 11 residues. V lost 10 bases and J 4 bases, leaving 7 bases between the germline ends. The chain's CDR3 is CAIQSTGELFF. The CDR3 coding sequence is TGTGCCATACAGAGCACCGGGGAGCTGTTTTTT.

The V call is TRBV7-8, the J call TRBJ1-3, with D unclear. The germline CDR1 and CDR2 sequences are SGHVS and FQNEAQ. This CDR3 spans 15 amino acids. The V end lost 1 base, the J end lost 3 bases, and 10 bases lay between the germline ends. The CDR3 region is CASSLDGQFGNTIYF. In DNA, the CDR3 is TGTGCCAGCAGCTTAGATGGGCAGTTTGGAAACACCATATATTTT.

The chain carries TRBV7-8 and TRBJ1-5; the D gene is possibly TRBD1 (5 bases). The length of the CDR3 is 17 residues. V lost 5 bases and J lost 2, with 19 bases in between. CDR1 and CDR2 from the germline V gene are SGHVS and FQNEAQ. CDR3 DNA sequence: TGTGCCAGCAGCCAAGCGGTTGTCAGGGTCGGCAATCAGCCCCAGCATTTT. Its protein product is CASSQAVVRVGNQPQHF.

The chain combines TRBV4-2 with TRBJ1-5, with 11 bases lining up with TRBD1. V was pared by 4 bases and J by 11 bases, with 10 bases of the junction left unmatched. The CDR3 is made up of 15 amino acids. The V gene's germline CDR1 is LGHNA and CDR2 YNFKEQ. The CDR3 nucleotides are TGTGCCAGCAGCCCGACCGGGACAGGGGGTCCGGCCCAGCATTTT. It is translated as CASSPTGTGGPAQHF.

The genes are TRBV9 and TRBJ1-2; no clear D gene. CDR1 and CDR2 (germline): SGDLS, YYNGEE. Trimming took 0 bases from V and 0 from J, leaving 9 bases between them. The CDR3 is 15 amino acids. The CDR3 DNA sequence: TGTGCCAGCAGCGTAGGGCCAGAAGCTAACTATGGCTACACCTTC. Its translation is CASSVGPEANYGYTF. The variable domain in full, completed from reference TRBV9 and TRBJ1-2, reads DSGVTQTPKHLITATGQRVTLRCSPRSGDLSVYWYQQSLDQGLQFLIQYYNGEERAKGNILERFSAQQFPDLHSELNLSSLELGDSALYFCASSVGPEANYGYTFGSGTRLTVV.

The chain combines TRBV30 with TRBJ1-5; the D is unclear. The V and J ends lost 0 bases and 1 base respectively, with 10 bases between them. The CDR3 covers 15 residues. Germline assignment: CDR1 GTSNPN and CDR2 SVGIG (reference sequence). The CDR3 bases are TGTGCCTGGAGTGTGGCAGAACGGAGCAATCAGCCCCAGCATTTT. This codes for CAWSVAERSNQPQHF.

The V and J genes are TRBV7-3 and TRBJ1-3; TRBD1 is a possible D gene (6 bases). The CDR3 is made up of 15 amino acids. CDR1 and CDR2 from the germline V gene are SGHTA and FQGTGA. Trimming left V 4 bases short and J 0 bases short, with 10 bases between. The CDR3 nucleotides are TGTGCCAGCAGCTCCACAGGGCCCTCTGGAAACACCATATATTTT. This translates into CASSSTGPSGNTIYF.

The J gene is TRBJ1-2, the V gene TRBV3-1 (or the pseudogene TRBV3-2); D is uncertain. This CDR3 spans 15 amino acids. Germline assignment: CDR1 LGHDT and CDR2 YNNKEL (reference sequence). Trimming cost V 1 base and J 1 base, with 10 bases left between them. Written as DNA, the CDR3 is TGTGCCAGCAGCCAAGGTGGCAGCTATAACTATGGCTACACCTTC. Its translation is CASSQGGSYNYGYTF.

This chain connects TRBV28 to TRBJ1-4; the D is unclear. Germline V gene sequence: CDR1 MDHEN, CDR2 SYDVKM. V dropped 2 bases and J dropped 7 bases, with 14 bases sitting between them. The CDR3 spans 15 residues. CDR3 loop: CASSLNYRGSEKLFF. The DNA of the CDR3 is TGTGCCAGCAGTTTAAACTACCGGGGAAGTGAAAAACTGTTTTTT.

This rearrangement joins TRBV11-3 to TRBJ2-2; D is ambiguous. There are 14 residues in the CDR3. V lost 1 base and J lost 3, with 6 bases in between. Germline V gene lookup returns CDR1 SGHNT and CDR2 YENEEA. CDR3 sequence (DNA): TGTGCCAGCAGCTTAGGACAATACACCGGGGAGCTGTTTTTT. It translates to CASSLGQYTGELFF.

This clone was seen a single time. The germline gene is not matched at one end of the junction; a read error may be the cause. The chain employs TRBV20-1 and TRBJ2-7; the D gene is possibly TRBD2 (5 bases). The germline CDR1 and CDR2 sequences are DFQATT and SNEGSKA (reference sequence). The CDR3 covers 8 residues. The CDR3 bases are TGCAGTGCTAGGGGAGTGTGGTTC. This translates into CSARGVWF.

Here the CDR3 reads CASQGSSYEQYF. The CDR3 DNA is TGTGCCAGTCAGGGTTCCTCCTACGAGCAGTACTTC. The genes are TRBV19 and TRBJ2-7; D might be TRBD1 (5 bases). The germline V gene encodes CDR1 LNHDA and CDR2 SQIVND (reference sequence). CDR3 length: 12 residues. V lost 8 bases, J lost 0 bases, and 8 bases lay in between. Complete variable domain (other parts from reference TRBV19 and TRBJ2-7): DGGITQSPKYLFRKEGQNVTLSCEQNLNHDAMYWYRQDPGQGLRLIYYSQIVNDFQKGDIAEGYSVSREKKESFPLTVTSAQKNPTAFYLCASQGSSYEQYFGPGTRLTVT.

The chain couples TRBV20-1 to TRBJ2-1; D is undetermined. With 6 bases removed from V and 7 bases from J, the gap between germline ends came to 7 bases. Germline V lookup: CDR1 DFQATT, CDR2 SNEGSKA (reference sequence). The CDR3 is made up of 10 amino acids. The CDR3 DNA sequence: TGCAGTGCCCTTTGGAATGAGCAGTTCTTC. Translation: CSALWNEQFF.

CDR3 sequence reads: CASTGGQPQHF. The CDR3 bases are TGTGCCAGCACGGGTGGCCAGCCCCAGCATTTT. The chain is built from TRBV28 and TRBJ1-5; no definite D call. Germline loops: CDR1 MDHEN, CDR2 SYDVKM. V was pared by 7 bases and J by 7 bases, with 8 bases between. This CDR3 contains 11 residues.

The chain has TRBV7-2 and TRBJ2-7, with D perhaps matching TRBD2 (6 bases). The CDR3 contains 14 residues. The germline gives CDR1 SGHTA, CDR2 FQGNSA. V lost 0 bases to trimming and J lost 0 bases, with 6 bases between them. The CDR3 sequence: CASSLAGSSYEQYF. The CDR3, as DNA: TGTGCCAGCAGCTTAGCCGGGAGCTCCTACGAGCAGTACTTC.

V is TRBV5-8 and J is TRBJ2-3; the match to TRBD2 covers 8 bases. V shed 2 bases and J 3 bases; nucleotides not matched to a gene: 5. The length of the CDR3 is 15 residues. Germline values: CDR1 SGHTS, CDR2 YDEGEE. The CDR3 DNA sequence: TGTGCCAGCAGCTTAGCGGGAGTTAGTACAGATACGCAGTATTTT. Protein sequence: CASSLAGVSTDTQYF.

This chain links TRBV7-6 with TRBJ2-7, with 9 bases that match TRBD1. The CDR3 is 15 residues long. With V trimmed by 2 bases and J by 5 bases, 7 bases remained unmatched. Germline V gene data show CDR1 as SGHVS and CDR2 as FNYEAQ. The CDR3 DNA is TGTGCCAGCAGCTTAAAAGCGGGACAGGGTGACGAGCAGTACTTC. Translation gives CASSLKAGQGDEQYF.

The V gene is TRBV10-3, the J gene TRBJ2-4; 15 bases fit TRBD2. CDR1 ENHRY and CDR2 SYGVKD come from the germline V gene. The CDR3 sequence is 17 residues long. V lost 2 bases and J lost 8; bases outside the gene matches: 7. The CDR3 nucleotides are TGTGCCATCAGTGAGGGGACTAGCGGGAGGCCGGAACACATTCAGTACTTC. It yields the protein CAISEGTSGRPEHIQYF.

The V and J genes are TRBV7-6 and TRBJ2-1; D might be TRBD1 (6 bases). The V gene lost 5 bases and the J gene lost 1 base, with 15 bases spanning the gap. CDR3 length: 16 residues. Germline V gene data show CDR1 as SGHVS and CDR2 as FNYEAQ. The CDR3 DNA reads TGTGCCAGCAGCCATTCACAGGGCGGGTCCTACAATGAGCAGTTCTTC. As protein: CASSHSQGGSYNEQFF.

The CDR3 nucleotides are TGTGCCAGCAGCCATGCCCCTGGACAGGGAATAATAAGCGGGAGGGGCACCGGGGAGCTGTTTTTT. Protein sequence: CASSHAPGQGIISGRGTGELFF. The V gene is TRBV3-1 (or the pseudogene TRBV3-2), the J gene TRBJ2-2, with 10 bases aligning to TRBD2. The CDR3 sequence is 22 residues long. Germline CDR1 LGHDT, CDR2 YNNKEL (reference sequence). Unmatched junction bases numbered 23, after V lost 3 bases and J lost 4 bases.